These 30 T cell receptor beta chains originate from one sample sequenced in a study of siplizumab effects on memory and regulatory T cells. The protocol was immunoSEQ multiplex PCR, while the TCRdb copy is restricted to in-frame clones and leaves out a portion. The sample holds about 100,000 clones, around nine tenths seen once. Material: non-Treg CD4+ T cells sorted from blood. The receptors shown here come from a human donor in good health.

The chain has TRBV6-6 and TRBJ2-7; 14 nucleotides align to TRBD2. V lost 5 bases, J lost 4 bases, and 4 bases stayed unmatched. CDR3 length equals 15 residues. The germline CDR1 and CDR2 sequences are MNHNY and SVGAGI (reference sequence). The CDR3 nucleotides read TGTGCCAGCAGTGAGACTAGCGGGAGGGGGTACGAGCAGTACTTC. This sequence encodes CASSETSGRGYEQYF.

This chain connects TRBV28 to TRBJ2-2; D not certain. Germline CDR1 MDHEN, CDR2 SYDVKM. Trimming shortened V by 1 base and J by 1 base, and 7 bases separated the two germline ends. The CDR3 covers 15 residues. CDR3 coding DNA: TGTGCCAGCAGTTTATACCCAGGGAACACCGGGGAGCTGTTTTTT. It translates to CASSLYPGNTGELFF. Full variable domain (missing parts from reference TRBV28 and TRBJ2-2): DVKVTQSSRYLVKRTGEKVFLECVQDMDHENMFWYRQDPGLGLRLIYFSYDVKMKEKGDIPEGYSVSREKKERFSLILESASTNQTSMYLCASSLYPGNTGELFFGEGSRLTVL.

V usage is TRBV5-4 and J usage is TRBJ1-5; perhaps TRBD1 as D (5 bases). Germline CDR1 SGHNT, CDR2 YYREEE (reference sequence). The CDR3 spans 16 residues. Trimming shortened V by 4 bases and J by 2 bases, and 16 bases separated the two germline ends. CDR3 DNA sequence: TGTGCCAGCAGCCAGACCGGGGGGACGGGCAATCAGCCCCAGCATTTT. This gives the protein CASSQTGGTGNQPQHF. The full variable domain, its missing parts supplied by reference TRBV5-4 and TRBJ1-5, is ETGVTQSPTHLIKTRGQQVTLRCSSQSGHNTVSWYQQALGQGPQFIFQYYREEENGRGNFPPRFSGLQFPNYSSELNVNALELDDSALYLCASSQTGGTGNQPQHFGDGTRLSIL.

There are a few counts of this clone. The V call is TRBV30, the J call TRBJ1-1; maybe TRBD1 (5 bases). This CDR3 spans 12 amino acids. Trimming took off 2 bases at V and 4 bases at J, with 8 bases between the two ends. The germline V gene has CDR1 GTSNPN and CDR2 SVGIG (reference sequence). CDR3: CAWSQGGTEAFF. CDR3 DNA: TGTGCCTGGAGTCAGGGAGGCACTGAAGCTTTCTTT. The full variable domain, with the rest looked up from reference TRBV30 and TRBJ1-1, is SQTIHQWPATLVQPVGSPLSLECTVEGTSNPNLYWYRQAAGRGLQLLFYSVGIGQISSEVPQNLSASRPQDRQFILSSKKLLLSDSGFYLCAWSQGGTEAFFGQGTRLTVV.

The chain couples TRBV5-1 to TRBJ2-5, with 10 positions matching TRBD2. Germline V gives CDR1 SGHRS, CDR2 YFSETQ. The ends lost 4 bases at V and 5 bases at J; junction bases unmatched: 8. The CDR3 is made up of 15 amino acids. CDR3 residues: CASSPQREGHETQYF. As DNA, the CDR3 is TGCGCCAGCAGCCCGCAGCGGGAGGGCCATGAGACCCAGTACTTC.

The chain carries TRBV28 and TRBJ1-1; D gene uncertain. The CDR3 length is 14 residues. V lost 6 bases and J lost 0, with 11 bases in between. The germline CDR1 and CDR2 sequences are MDHEN and SYDVKM. CDR3 protein: CASRTASLNTEAFF. Written as DNA, the CDR3 is TGTGCCAGCAGGACCGCGTCCCTGAACACTGAAGCTTTCTTT. The whole variable domain, remainder taken from reference TRBV28 and TRBJ1-1, is DVKVTQSSRYLVKRTGEKVFLECVQDMDHENMFWYRQDPGLGLRLIYFSYDVKMKEKGDIPEGYSVSREKKERFSLILESASTNQTSMYLCASRTASLNTEAFFGQGTRLTVV.

The chain joins TRBV6-6 to TRBJ2-5; D remains ambiguous. This CDR3 spans 11 amino acids. Germline CDR1 is MNHNY and CDR2 is SVGAGI (reference sequence). V lost 2 bases and J 5 bases, leaving 3 bases between the germline ends. The CDR3 spells CASSYAETQYF. In DNA form, the CDR3 reads TGTGCCAGCAGTTACGCCGAGACCCAGTACTTC.

The gene calls are TRBV18 and TRBJ2-1, with D possibly matching TRBD1 (5 bases). The CDR3 contains 15 residues. CDR1 is KGHSH, CDR2 LQKENI, per germline. Trimming removed 4 bases from V and 0 bases from J, with 10 bases in between. The CDR3 DNA is TGTGCCAGCTCACAGACAGATAGCTCCTACAATGAGCAGTTCTTC. Translated, it gives CASSQTDSSYNEQFF.

The J gene is TRBJ2-5, the V gene TRBV5-1; TRBD2 is a possible D gene (7 bases). V gave up 4 bases and J gave up 5 bases, with 18 bases separating them. Germline loops: CDR1 SGHRS, CDR2 YFSETQ. This CDR3 comprises 15 residues. The CDR3 reads CASSLQGSGGETQYF. In nucleotides, the CDR3 is TGCGCCAGCAGCCTACAGGGCTCCGGGGGGGAGACCCAGTACTTC.

The rearrangement links TRBV6-1 to TRBJ2-3; maybe TRBD1 (5 bases). This CDR3 has 15 amino acids. Germline V CDR1 and CDR2: MNHNS, SASEGT. Trimming removed 6 bases at V and 1 base at J, with 14 bases between. CDR3 in DNA: TGTGCCAGCAGCCCCGCTGTAGGGGGCACAGATACGCAGTATTTT. Protein sequence: CASSPAVGGTDTQYF.

V usage is TRBV28 and J usage is TRBJ2-1, with 8 bases lining up with TRBD2. V dropped 10 bases and J dropped 5; count of bases not matched to a gene: 13. The CDR3 runs to 15 residues. Germline V CDR1 and CDR2: MDHEN, SYDVKM. Here the CDR3 DNA reads TGTGCCATCAGAAGGGCTAGCGGGCAAAACAATGAGCAGTTCTTC. This gives the protein CAIRRASGQNNEQFF.

The chain recombines TRBV5-4 with TRBJ1-4, with TRBD1 identical over 7 bases. The CDR3 consists of 15 residues. In germline, CDR1 is SGHNT, CDR2 YYREEE (reference sequence). V lost 4 bases, J lost 7 bases, and 10 bases stayed unmatched. The CDR3 DNA follows: TGTGCCAGCAGCCTCGGGACCCCAGGGGGTGAAAAACTGTTTTTT. This encodes CASSLGTPGGEKLFF.

The V and J genes are TRBV7-9 and TRBJ2-1; 9 bases are a match to TRBD1. The junction had 13 bases not matched to a gene; V was cut back by 9 bases and J by 7 bases. CDR1 is SEHNR and CDR2 is FQNEAQ in the germline V gene (reference sequence). The CDR3 contains 15 residues. The CDR3 here is CASCLGQGSSNEQFF. CDR3 DNA sequence: TGTGCCAGTTGCCTGGGACAGGGCTCGTCGAATGAGCAGTTCTTC. Filled out from reference TRBV7-9 and TRBJ2-1, the complete variable domain reads DTGVSQNPRHKITKRGQNVTFRCDPISEHNRLYWYRQTLGQGPEFLTYFQNEAQLEKSRLLSDRFSAERPKGSFSTLEIQRTEQGDSAMYLCASCLGQGSSNEQFFGPGTRLTVL.

J is TRBJ1-5 and V is TRBV27, with a possible D match to TRBD1 (5 bases). Looked up from germline, CDR1 is MNHEY and CDR2 is SMNVEV (reference sequence). Between the trimmed V and J ends, which lost 6 bases and 2 bases, there was a span of 14 bases. The CDR3 runs 15 residues. CDR3 bases: TGTGCCAGCAGAACGCAGGGTGAGGGCAATCAGCCCCAGCATTTT. It specifies CASRTQGEGNQPQHF.

The rearrangement uses TRBV19 and TRBJ2-6; 14 nucleotides line up with TRBD2. Looked up from germline, CDR1 is LNHDA and CDR2 is SQIVND (reference sequence). This CDR3 contains 20 residues. Losses at the gene ends were 4 bases for V and 0 bases for J; bases not matched to a gene: 8. The CDR3 spells CASSTSGTSGSLSGANVLTF. The CDR3 DNA reads TGTGCCAGTAGTACTTCCGGGACTAGCGGGAGTCTCTCTGGGGCCAACGTCCTGACTTTC.

This chain links TRBV7-2 with TRBJ2-1; no firm D call. V lost 5 bases to trimming and J lost 0 bases, with 14 bases between them. The CDR3 runs to 16 residues. Germline V lookup: CDR1 SGHTA, CDR2 FQGNSA. The CDR3 spells CASSPSARTSYNEQFF. The CDR3 nucleotides are TGTGCCAGCAGCCCGAGTGCGAGGACCTCCTACAATGAGCAGTTCTTC.

This clone was observed a single time. V and J are TRBV11-1 and TRBJ2-7, with D perhaps TRBD1 (5 bases). The length of the CDR3 is 12 residues. The V and J ends lost 2 bases and 12 bases respectively, with 14 bases between them. The germline V gene has CDR1 SGHAT and CDR2 FQDESV (reference sequence). The DNA of the CDR3 is TGTGCCAGCAGCTTAACCTCGACAGAACCGTACTTC. Residues: CASSLTSTEPYF. The variable domain in full, completed from reference TRBV11-1 and TRBJ2-7, reads EAEVAQSPRYKITEKSQAVAFWCDPISGHATLYWYRQILGQGPELLVQFQDESVVDDSQLPKDRFSAERLKGVDSTLKIQPAELGDSAMYLCASSLTSTEPYFGPGTRLTVT.

The gene calls are TRBV2 and TRBJ2-5, with D perhaps TRBD2 (5 bases). Trimming cost V 10 bases and J 5 bases, with 8 bases left between them. This CDR3 comprises 10 residues. The V gene's germline CDR1 is SNHLY and CDR2 FYNNEI. This CDR3 reads CATKRETQYF. CDR3 DNA sequence: TGTGCCACCAAGCGGGAGACCCAGTACTTC.

The gene calls are TRBV9 and TRBJ1-2; D unclear. The V end was cut by 2 bases, the J end by 7 bases, with 9 bases between. The germline gives CDR1 SGDLS, CDR2 YYNGEE. CDR3 length equals 12 residues. CDR3 nucleotide sequence: TGTGCCAGCAGCGTTGTGGGTGTTGGCTACACCTTC. It specifies CASSVVGVGYTF.

V gene TRBV7-2 combines with J gene TRBJ2-7; D is unclear. This CDR3 has 14 amino acids. The germline V gene encodes CDR1 SGHTA and CDR2 FQGNSA. V lost 1 base to trimming and J lost 3 bases, with 10 bases between them. The CDR3 loop reads CASSLESANYEQYF. The CDR3 bases are TGTGCCAGCAGCTTAGAATCGGCCAACTACGAGCAGTACTTC.

This chain joins TRBV7-2 and TRBJ1-2; 7 bases agree with TRBD1. This CDR3 contains 14 residues. V was clipped by 5 bases and J by 8 bases; unmatched bases: 11. The germline gives CDR1 SGHTA, CDR2 FQGNSA. In DNA form, the CDR3 reads TGTGCCAGCAGCCCTGACAGGGATAACAAGGGCTACACCTTC. The encoded protein is CASSPDRDNKGYTF. Drawing the rest from reference TRBV7-2 and TRBJ1-2, the complete variable domain is GAGVSQSPSNKVTEKGKDVELRCDPISGHTALYWYRQSLGQGLEFLIYFQGNSAPDKSGLPSDRFSAERTGGSVSTLTIQRTQQEDSAVYLCASSPDRDNKGYTFGSGTRLTVV.

This clone was seen once. The rearrangement links TRBV6-1 to TRBJ2-7; 10 nucleotides line up with TRBD2. V lost 7 bases to trimming and J lost 3 bases; unmatched junction nucleotides: 9. Germline V gene lookup returns CDR1 MNHNS and CDR2 SASEGT. The CDR3 extends over 15 amino acids. The CDR3 reads CASTSSGSLFYEQYF. The CDR3 DNA sequence: TGTGCCAGCACCTCTAGCGGGAGTCTTTTCTACGAGCAGTACTTC.

This chain uses TRBV5-4 with TRBJ2-5; 8 bases agree with TRBD1. CDR1 is SGHNT, CDR2 YYREEE, per germline (reference sequence). CDR3 length: 16 amino acids. With V trimmed by 4 bases and J by 0 bases, 8 bases remained unmatched. The CDR3 sequence is CASSLGQGVNQETQYF. The CDR3 DNA follows: TGTGCCAGCAGCCTTGGACAGGGAGTAAACCAAGAGACCCAGTACTTC.

J is TRBJ1-4 and V is TRBV10-3; no clear D gene. Trimming left V 8 bases short and J 8 bases short, with 9 bases between. From germline, CDR1 is ENHRY and CDR2 SYGVKD. This CDR3 spans 11 amino acids. The CDR3 DNA reads as TGTGCCATCTCTACTGGGGAAAAACTGTTTTTT. Encoded protein: CAISTGEKLFF.

The rearrangement links TRBV5-1 to TRBJ2-3, with TRBD2 identical over 12 bases. V dropped 2 bases and J dropped 0; count of bases not matched to a gene: 13. Germline V lookup: CDR1 SGHRS, CDR2 YFSETQ. This CDR3 has 20 residues. The CDR3 is CASSFLGSSGRAGSTDTQYF. The CDR3, as DNA: TGCGCCAGCAGCTTTCTGGGGTCTAGCGGGAGGGCCGGGAGCACAGATACGCAGTATTTT.

A remark on this clone: One end of the junction varies from germline; a read error may be responsible. V usage is TRBV5-5 and J usage is TRBJ2-5; D is undetermined. The CDR3 consists of 14 residues. Germline lookup yields CDR1 SGHKS and CDR2 YYEKEE (reference sequence). CDR3 nucleotide sequence: TGTGCCAGCAGCTTTTGGGCAGGTAGCCAAGATTGGAACTTC. Its protein is CASSFWAGSQDWNF.

This chain joins TRBV6-1 and TRBJ1-2; 7 bases agree with TRBD1. This CDR3 is 15 amino acids long. Germline trimming cut 2 bases from V and 3 bases from J; bases unmatched to any gene: 6. Germline CDR1 MNHNS, CDR2 SASEGT. The CDR3 sequence: CASSEIGTAYYGYTF. In DNA form, the CDR3 reads TGTGCCAGCAGTGAAATCGGGACAGCTTACTATGGCTACACCTTC.

The rearrangement joins TRBV7-9 to TRBJ2-5, with 13 nucleotides matching TRBD2. CDR3 size: 17 residues. V lost 5 bases to trimming and J lost 5 bases; unmatched junction nucleotides: 11. Germline V gene lookup returns CDR1 SEHNR and CDR2 FQNEAQ (reference sequence). CDR3 coding DNA: TGTGCCAGCAGCCATGGACTAGCGGGAGCCCAGAGGGAGACCCAGTACTTC. It specifies CASSHGLAGAQRETQYF.

The V and J genes are TRBV5-1 and TRBJ2-5, with unresolved D. The CDR3 has 13 residues. V was trimmed by 4 bases and J by 4 bases, leaving 11 bases between them. The germline gives CDR1 SGHRS, CDR2 YFSETQ. DNA for the CDR3: TGCGCCAGCAGCCCTGGTCAAATAGAGACCCAGTACTTC. This translates into CASSPGQIETQYF.

This chain uses TRBV7-2 with TRBJ2-1, with no clear D. There are 14 residues in the CDR3. Per the germline V gene, CDR1 is SGHTA and CDR2 is FQGNSA. V was clipped by 0 bases and J by 10 bases, with 13 bases between them. CDR3 in DNA: TGTGCCAGCAGCTTAGCGAACTTTACACCGGAGCAGTTCTTC. This gives the protein CASSLANFTPEQFF. Based on the CDR3 plus reference TRBV7-2 and TRBJ2-1, the full variable domain is GAGVSQSPSNKVTEKGKDVELRCDPISGHTALYWYRQSLGQGLEFLIYFQGNSAPDKSGLPSDRFSAERTGGSVSTLTIQRTQQEDSAVYLCASSLANFTPEQFFGPGTRLTVL.